The next 25 T cell receptor beta chains were all read from a single sample in a study of blood T cells in healthy people across ages. Sample-barcoded 5' priming and a J-beta primer mix drove a second PCR of roughly 7 to 11 cycles. TCRdb re-derived calls from the 5' RACE reads in MiXCR, one entry per CDR3 protein. The repertoire holds about a million distinct CDR3 sequences, with approximately 50% as singletons. Sequenced input: blood. These TCRs come from a woman aged 55-70 years in good health.

The rearrangement uses TRBV7-8 and TRBJ2-7, with D maybe TRBD2 (6 bases). The CDR3 runs 14 residues. The V gene's germline CDR1 is SGHVS and CDR2 FQNEAQ. Between the trimmed V and J ends, which lost 1 base and 10 bases, there was a span of 17 bases. In nucleotides, the CDR3 is TGTGCCAGCAGCTTAGAGGAGGGGAGGAAGCCCCAGTACTTC. Translating it yields CASSLEEGRKPQYF.

J is TRBJ2-7 and V is TRBV15; D gene uncertain. This CDR3 spans 14 amino acids. Trimming took 0 bases from V and 7 from J, leaving 13 bases between them. The V gene's germline CDR1 is LNHNV and CDR2 YYDKDF (reference sequence). CDR3 in amino acids: CATSRDKKISEQYF. CDR3 DNA: TGTGCCACCAGCAGAGATAAGAAGATCTCGGAGCAGTACTTC.

The chain recombines TRBV7-2 with TRBJ2-4; D tentatively reads TRBD1 or TRBD2 (6 bases each). Between the trimmed V and J ends, which lost 2 bases and 5 bases, there was a span of 13 bases. Germline values: CDR1 SGHTA, CDR2 FQGNSA. The length of the CDR3 is 15 residues. The CDR3 nucleotides read TGTGCCAGCAGCTTACAATTGGAGGGGGAAAACATTCAGTACTTC. Translated, it gives CASSLQLEGENIQYF.

The CDR3 bases are TGTGCCAGCAGTGAGGTTGCGGGAGTCACAGATACGCAGTATTTT. Amino acid sequence: CASSEVAGVTDTQYF. The chain combines TRBV25-1 with TRBJ2-3; 7 bases match TRBD2. This CDR3 region has 15 residues. From germline, CDR1 is MGHDK and CDR2 SYGVNS. The ends lost 3 bases at V and 2 bases at J; junction bases unmatched: 5.

This clonotype appeared a few times. This chain uses TRBV7-9 with TRBJ1-5, with D uncertain. The V end lost 5 bases, the J end lost 1 base, and 12 bases lay between the germline ends. This CDR3 contains 15 residues. From germline, CDR1 is SEHNR and CDR2 FQNEAQ (reference sequence). The CDR3 sequence: CASSPGWVSNQPQHF. In DNA, the CDR3 is TGTGCCAGCAGCCCCGGGTGGGTGAGCAATCAGCCCCAGCATTTT.

This clonotype showed up just a few times. This chain links TRBV4-2 with TRBJ2-7; D possibly corresponds to TRBD2 (6 bases). Germline lookup yields CDR1 LGHNA and CDR2 YNFKEQ. This CDR3 region has 14 residues. Trimming shortened V by 1 base and J by 6 bases, and 13 bases separated the two germline ends. CDR3 coding DNA: TGTGCCAGCAGCCAAGGGGGGGAGGCCGTCGAGCAGTACTTC. This translates into CASSQGGEAVEQYF.

This clonotype was seen just once. V and J are TRBV6-5 and TRBJ1-6; 7 bases are shared with TRBD1. Germline CDR1 and CDR2: MNHEY and SVGAGI. Trimming cost V 7 bases and J 7 bases; bases outside gene matches: 10. This CDR3 spans 15 amino acids. DNA for the CDR3: TGTGCCAGCAATACGGGCGACAGGGCCAATTCACCCCTCCACTTT. It codes for CASNTGDRANSPLHF.

This clonotype was recorded many times. The rearrangement uses TRBV7-6 and TRBJ2-5, with TRBD2 as a possible D gene (5 bases). This CDR3 is 18 amino acids long. Germline V CDR1 and CDR2: SGHVS, FNYEAQ. Trimming stripped 1 base from V and 0 bases from J, with 18 bases between. The CDR3 here is CASSLELLDSEYQETQYF. Written as DNA, the CDR3 is TGTGCCAGCAGCTTAGAGCTCCTCGATAGCGAGTACCAAGAGACCCAGTACTTC.

The chain links TRBV4-3 to TRBJ2-7; 7 bases are a match to TRBD2. CDR3 length: 16 amino acids. The ends lost 0 bases at V and 4 bases at J; junction bases unmatched: 9. In germline, CDR1 is LGHNA, CDR2 YSLEER. In DNA form, the CDR3 reads TGCGCCAGCAGCCAAGATATGGCTAGCGGAATGTACGAGCAGTACTTC. Amino acid sequence: CASSQDMASGMYEQYF.

The chain carries TRBV2 and TRBJ2-7, with 7 nucleotides matching TRBD1. This CDR3 comprises 13 residues. V shed 7 bases, J shed 3 bases, and the junction held 6 bases outside the gene matches. Germline values: CDR1 SNHLY, CDR2 FYNNEI. In nucleotides, the CDR3 is TGTGCCAGCATTGGGACAGAAGGCTACGAGCAGTACTTC. Protein product: CASIGTEGYEQYF.

This clonotype was recorded once. The gene calls are TRBV10-3 and TRBJ2-3; 8 bases map to TRBD2. Trimming at V came to 11 bases and at J to 0 bases, leaving 4 bases not matched to a gene. This CDR3 region has 13 residues. From germline, CDR1 is ENHRY and CDR2 SYGVKD. The CDR3 bases are TGTGCCGTCAAGCGGGAGAGCACAGATACGCAGTATTTT. It yields the protein CAVKRESTDTQYF.

The chain has TRBV5-1 and TRBJ2-5; D possibly corresponds to TRBD2 (6 bases). The length of the CDR3 is 17 residues. CDR1 and CDR2 from the germline V gene are SGHRS and YFSETQ. V was clipped by 4 bases and J by 4 bases, with 23 bases between them. The CDR3 loop is CASSVGVWDPSAETQYF. The CDR3 DNA is TGCGCCAGCAGCGTGGGGGTATGGGACCCTAGCGCAGAGACCCAGTACTTC.

V usage is TRBV28 and J usage is TRBJ2-1; 14 bases align to TRBD2. The CDR3 totals 15 residues. Unmatched junction bases numbered 12, after V lost 5 bases and J lost 15 bases. Germline V gene data show CDR1 as MDHEN and CDR2 as SYDVKM. CDR3 sequence reads: CASSPRLAGGLSTFF. The CDR3 bases are TGTGCCAGCAGTCCTAGACTAGCGGGAGGGCTTTCAACGTTCTTC. Based on the CDR3 plus reference TRBV28 and TRBJ2-1, the full variable domain is DVKVTQSSRYLVKRTGEKVFLECVQDMDHENMFWYRQDPGLGLRLIYFSYDVKMKEKGDIPEGYSVSREKKERFSLILESASTNQTSMYLCASSPRLAGGLSTFFGPGTRLTVL.

V usage is TRBV4-2 and J usage is TRBJ2-1, with D possibly matching TRBD2 (6 bases). The CDR3 extends over 16 amino acids. The germline gives CDR1 LGHNA, CDR2 YNFKEQ. With 4 bases removed from V and 2 bases from J, the gap between germline ends came to 15 bases. The CDR3 DNA is TGTGCCAGCAGCCGCTTAGCGGACCCCCCCTACAATGAGCAGTTCTTC. Protein sequence: CASSRLADPPYNEQFF.

This clonotype occurred many times. This chain connects TRBV2 to TRBJ2-7; maybe TRBD2 (5 bases). Germline assignment: CDR1 SNHLY and CDR2 FYNNEI. V was pared by 6 bases and J by 0 bases, with 12 bases between. The CDR3 covers 14 residues. The chain's CDR3 is CASRSSDISYEQYF. The DNA of the CDR3 is TGTGCCAGCAGGAGTAGCGACATCTCCTACGAGCAGTACTTC.

The rearrangement joins TRBV28 to TRBJ2-1, with TRBD2 matching over 8 bases. TRBJ2-7 matches the DNA end more closely, so the J call is doubtful. Germline assignment: CDR1 MDHEN and CDR2 SYDVKM. This CDR3 contains 15 residues. The CDR3 nucleotides are TGTGCCAGCAGTTTAATCACGGGAGGGTACAATGAGCAGTACTTC. Protein product: CASSLITGGYNEQYF.

V is TRBV6-6 and J is TRBJ1-6; no clear D gene. CDR1 is MNHNY, CDR2 SVGAGI, per germline (reference sequence). The CDR3 runs to 17 residues. Trimming cost V 7 bases and J 0 bases, with 16 bases left between them. CDR3 sequence: CASTPRGDSSYNSPLHF. DNA for the CDR3: TGTGCCAGCACCCCACGCGGGGATAGCTCCTATAATTCACCCCTCCACTTT.

This clonotype showed up just a few times. The genes are TRBV28 and TRBJ1-4; D is unclear. Germline loops: CDR1 MDHEN, CDR2 SYDVKM. V was trimmed by 9 bases and J by 0 bases, leaving 11 bases between them. The CDR3 sequence is 14 residues long. The CDR3 coding sequence is TGTGCCAGTTTGACCCGTGCAACTAATGAAAAACTGTTTTTT. It specifies CASLTRATNEKLFF.

V gene TRBV6-5 combines with J gene TRBJ2-3; unclear D gene. This CDR3 is 16 amino acids long. Germline lookup yields CDR1 MNHEY and CDR2 SVGAGI. Deletions cut 6 bases from V and 1 base from J, with 17 bases between. The CDR3 coding sequence is TGTGCCAGCAGGCGCAACACTCCTGGGGGCACAGATACGCAGTATTTT. It yields the protein CASRRNTPGGTDTQYF.

The rearrangement links TRBV18 to TRBJ2-5; D perhaps matches TRBD1 (6 bases). The length of the CDR3 is 13 residues. V was cut by 7 bases and J by 5 bases, with 14 bases left in between. Germline assignment: CDR1 KGHSH and CDR2 LQKENI. The CDR3 DNA reads TGTGCCAGCTTCCCAGGACAGATTGAGACCCAGTACTTC. Its protein product is CASFPGQIETQYF.

This clonotype has a handful of counts. The J gene is TRBJ2-7, the V gene TRBV11-2; TRBD2 agrees at 7 bases. The CDR3 totals 14 residues. The germline V gene encodes CDR1 SGHAT and CDR2 FQNNGV. Trimming cost V 4 bases and J 3 bases; bases outside gene matches: 6. Written as DNA, the CDR3 is TGTGCCAGCAGCTGGGCGCGGGAGCTCTACGAGCAGTACTTC. As protein: CASSWARELYEQYF.

J is TRBJ1-1 and V is TRBV4-1; 9 bases line up with TRBD1. The germline V gene has CDR1 MGHRA and CDR2 YSYEKL. The CDR3 covers 17 residues. The V segment lost 3 bases and the J segment 0 bases; nucleotides outside the gene matches: 8. This CDR3 is CASSHRGTGPLNTEAFF. CDR3 bases: TGCGCCAGCAGCCACCGCGGGACAGGGCCCTTGAACACTGAAGCTTTCTTT.

V usage is TRBV5-1 and J usage is TRBJ2-3; 7 bases agree with TRBD2. J gave up 6 bases and V 1 base, and 14 bases lay outside the gene matches. The CDR3 extends over 17 amino acids. Germline lookup yields CDR1 SGHRS and CDR2 YFSETQ. Here the CDR3 reads CASSLTAPSGWGDTQYF. The CDR3 DNA reads TGCGCCAGCAGCTTGACAGCGCCTAGCGGCTGGGGGGATACGCAGTATTTT.

CDR3 sequence reads: CASSPTDPRLETQYF. The CDR3 bases are TGCGCCAGCAGCCCCACGGACCCACGCCTTGAGACCCAGTACTTC. V usage is TRBV5-1 and J usage is TRBJ2-5; D unclear. Per the germline V gene, CDR1 is SGHRS and CDR2 is YFSETQ. The CDR3 sequence is 15 residues long. V lost 4 bases and J lost 5, with 18 bases in between.

The CDR3 here is CASSFFSGGTDEQYF. CDR3 DNA sequence: TGTGCCAGCAGCTTTTTCTCGGGAGGGACGGACGAGCAGTACTTC. The chain combines TRBV11-2 with TRBJ2-4, with 8 nucleotides matching TRBD2. The J call may be wrong; the DNA end is better matched by TRBJ2-7. The CDR3 spans 15 residues. Germline V gene sequence: CDR1 SGHAT, CDR2 FQNNGV.